Described below is a single T cell receptor (beta chain) sequence and its context. The record originates from a study of blood T cell repertoires in COVID-19. Study background: Collection of acute and convalescent COVID-19 samples took place in the United States, Italy and Spain.

Assignments of participants to cohorts depended upon their own reported clinical history. No more than 2 weeks before study entry, exposed participants had met a case of COVID-19. Germline V gene sequence: CDR1 SNHLY, CDR2 FYNNEI. Trimming left V 5 bases short and J 5 bases short, with 15 bases between. This CDR3 contains 14 residues. Some clones are missing from TCRdb's copy, which holds only in-frame ones; the method was immunoSEQ multiplex PCR. The top ten hold more than 3% of the sample, which has 210,000 or so clones, 75% to 90% seen once. This clonotype originated in a woman in her twenties or thirties who had been exposed to COVID-19. Sequenced: PBMCs or T cells enriched from blood (not recorded which). The chain couples TRBV2 to TRBJ1-2; no reliable D call. The chain's CDR3 is CASSYKRVSYGYTF. For the CDR3, the DNA is TGTGCCAGCAGTTACAAACGGGTATCGTATGGCTACACCTTC.